This T cell receptor (beta chain) is from a study of response to subunit inactivated influenza vaccine. TCRdb redid the calling of the RT-PCR reads with MiXCR, one entry per CDR3 protein. The sample carries a few hundred thousand distinct CDR3 sequences, 21% recorded once. The CDR3 extends over 13 amino acids. The germline gives CDR1 DFQATT, CDR2 SNEGSKA (reference sequence). Trimming cost V 4 bases and J 9 bases; bases outside gene matches: 3. This chain connects TRBV20-1 to TRBJ1-6, with 10 bases matching TRBD1. The receptor's source is a man aged 50 to 75 who received an inactivated influenza vaccine. Material: PBMCs from blood, obtained less than 22 months after vaccination. The DNA for the CDR3 is TGCAGTGCTACCCGGGACAGGGGTTCACCCCTCCACTTT. Translation gives CSATRDRGSPLHF.